This T cell receptor (beta chain) comes out of a study of blood T cells in healthy people across ages. Per germline, CDR1 KGHDR and CDR2 SFDVKD. CDR3 length: 13 amino acids. Trimming removed 1 base at V and 6 bases at J, with 7 bases between. Regarding this clonotype: Its antigen is as yet unknown.

A second PCR, run for about 7 to 11 cycles, used a sample-barcoded 5' primer plus a J-beta primer mix. TCRdb redid the calling of the 5' RACE reads with MiXCR, one entry per CDR3 protein. The table includes about 1.5 million distinct CDR3 sequences, 42% detected once. Study outcomes and limitations: Getting older went along with TCR beta diversity per million T cells dropping roughly linearly. Because donor CMV status was unknown, expanded clonotype changes were possibly confounded. Long-lived donors carried more naive CD4+ cells and greater diversity than aged donors.

The rearrangement links TRBV24-1 to TRBJ2-3; D uncertain. The source of this sequence is a woman under 30 in good health. The sequenced sample consisted of blood. Written as DNA, the CDR3 is TGTGCCACCAGTGATTTAAGTGTGGATACGCAGTATTTT. Protein sequence: CATSDLSVDTQYF.